This is a list of T cell receptor beta chains from one sample in a study of blood T cell repertoires in COVID-19. Data came from immunoSEQ multiplex PCR; TCRdb stores just in-frame clones and leaves some out. Of around 480,000 clones listed, approximately 86% were seen once; the top ten hold 0.65% to 0.9%. Sequenced sample: PBMCs or T cells enriched from blood (not recorded which). Receptors were obtained from a woman aged 18-35 years who had recovered from COVID-19. Each CDR3 is given with its conserved first and last residue. A D gene is named only where the DNA matches it firmly. Some rows have no size entry. The others give once, few or many, or a class for an expanded clone.

clone size,CDR3 length,V gene,J gene,D gene,CDR3 DNA,CDR3 protein
-,15,TRBV6-5,TRBJ1-5,-,TGTGCCAGCCGAAGGGGGACGACTAGCAATCAGCCCCAGCATTTT,CASRRGTTSNQPQHF
-,15,TRBV7-8,TRBJ1-5,-,TGTGCCAGCAGCCTTATTGATAGCGGCAATCAGCCCCAGCATTTT,CASSLIDSGNQPQHF
-,16,TRBV30,TRBJ1-1,-,TGTGCCTGGAGTGTAGTGTCGATCGGTGGAGGGGCTGAAGCTTTCTTT,CAWSVVSIGGGAEAFF
-,17,TRBV4-1,TRBJ1-2,-,TGCGCCAGCAGCCAATCTCCTCCCGGGGGGGACCACTATGGCTACACCTTC,CASSQSPPGGDHYGYTF
few,15,TRBV5-6,TRBJ1-1,TRBD1,TGTGCCAGCAGCTACGGGACAGGGGTGAACACTGAAGCTTTCTTT,CASSYGTGVNTEAFF
-,16,TRBV7-6,TRBJ2-1,TRBD2,TGTGCCAGCAGCTTAGATGTTAGCGGGGGGGCCAGCGAGCAGTTCTTC,CASSLDVSGGASEQFF
once,16,TRBV28,TRBJ1-3,-,TGTGCCAGCAGTTTAGGAGGGGAGAGGGACGGAAACACCATATATTTT,CASSLGGERDGNTIYF
-,13,TRBV7-9,TRBJ1-1,-,TGTGCCAGCAGCTTAGCGGGAAGGGGTGAAGCTTTCTTT,CASSLAGRGEAFF
once,16,TRBV7-2,TRBJ1-3,TRBD1,TGTGCCAGCAGCACGGGGACAGGGGAAGTTGGAAACACCATATATTTT,CASSTGTGEVGNTIYF
-,13,TRBV24-1,TRBJ1-1,-,TGTGCCACCAGTGACCCTGCTAGCACTGAAGCTTTCTTT,CATSDPASTEAFF
once,14,TRBV19,TRBJ1-1,TRBD1,TGTGCCAGTGGTCTGACAGGGGGAGCCCTTGAAGCTTTCTTT,CASGLTGGALEAFF
-,14,TRBV5-6,TRBJ1-3,TRBD1,TGTGCCAGCAGCTTGGAGGACAGGGGGAACACCATATATTTT,CASSLEDRGNTIYF
-,15,TRBV4-1,TRBJ2-2,-,TGCGCCAGCAGGGTAGCGCTAGTTCCCACCGGGGAGCTGTTTTTT,CASRVALVPTGELFF
-,15,TRBV7-2,TRBJ1-5,TRBD1,TGTGCCAGCAGCTTAGGGGACAGACTAAATCAGCCCCAGCATTTT,CASSLGDRLNQPQHF
-,11,TRBV2,TRBJ2-7,-,TGTGCCAGTACAAGACTTGACGAGCAGTACTTC,CASTRLDEQYF
-,15,TRBV6-5,TRBJ1-1,TRBD1,TGTGCCAGCACCGCAGGGGGAGGAGAGGTCACTGAAGCTTTCTTT,CASTAGGGEVTEAFF
-,12,TRBV7-9,TRBJ2-1,-,TGTGCCAGCAGCTTAGGTCTCCGCGGGCAGTTCTTC,CASSLGLRGQFF
-,15,TRBV4-1,TRBJ1-5,-,TGCGCCAGCAGCCAAGTTTCAGGGAACAATCAGCCCCAGCATTTT,CASSQVSGNNQPQHF
once,15,TRBV10-3,TRBJ2-7,-,TGTGCCATCAGTGAGGGGGGCGTTGTTCTTGCCGAGCAGTACTTC,CAISEGGVVLAEQYF
-,17,TRBV19,TRBJ1-2,TRBD1,TGTGCCAGTAGTAACGGGACAGTGGGCAGGCTTAACTATGGCTACACCTTC,CASSNGTVGRLNYGYTF
-,14,TRBV6-5,TRBJ2-2,-,TGTGCCAGCAGTTATACTATTAACACCGGGGAGCTGTTTTTT,CASSYTINTGELFF
-,13,TRBV5-5,TRBJ1-5,-,TGTGCCAGCAGCTTTTCAGCCCGGGGTCCCCAGCATTTT,CASSFSARGPQHF
-,12,TRBV6-6,TRBJ1-1,-,TGTGCCAGCAGTCCGGGGGTCACTGAAGCTTTCTTT,CASSPGVTEAFF
-,14,TRBV30,TRBJ1-2,TRBD1,TGTGCCTCGATTCCGGACAGGGGGGGGGATGGCTACACCTTC,CASIPDRGGDGYTF
-,16,TRBV18,TRBJ1-5,-,TGTGCCAGCTCACCAGTGCAGGGGATAAGCAATCAGCCCCAGCATTTT,CASSPVQGISNQPQHF
-,14,TRBV18,TRBJ1-5,-,TGTGCCAGCTCAGAACAGGGTCTGGAACAGCCCCAGCATTTT,CASSEQGLEQPQHF
-,12,TRBV5-6,TRBJ2-7,-,TGTGCCAGCAGCCCAATCATCGGGGAGCAGTACTTC,CASSPIIGEQYF